This is a list of T cell receptor beta chains from one sample in a study of cytomegalovirus exposure and HLA in healthy donors. Sequencing was performed with immunoSEQ multiplex PCR; in TCRdb, only in-frame clones are kept and a portion is missing. The table lists 120,000 or so clones, roughly nine tenths of them singletons, with 1.1% in the top ten. Sample: PBMCs. Receptors were obtained from a young woman in good health and CMV-seronegative. Each CDR3 is given with its conserved first and last residue. The size entry is marked missing in some rows and otherwise reads once, few, many or a size class.

V,J,size,CDR3
TRBV6-5,TRBJ1-1,NA,CASSKDRDTEAFF
TRBV6-5,TRBJ2-7,NA,CASRLPGGREQYF
TRBV6-5,TRBJ1-2,NA,CASSPGGGYGYTF
TRBV11-3,TRBJ2-1,NA,CASSFRYNEQFF
TRBV10-2,TRBJ1-2,NA,CASTTGDYGYTF
TRBV5-6,TRBJ2-1,NA,CASSLRLAGPDEQFF
TRBV19,TRBJ1-4,NA,CASSIGPRGEKLFF
TRBV27,TRBJ2-6,NA,CASTGTGANVLTF
TRBV7-2,TRBJ2-5,NA,CASSSTGGWSGGTQYF
TRBV28,TRBJ1-2,NA,CASSFDQGAGGYTF
TRBV4-3,TRBJ2-7,NA,CASSPSAGTPYEQYF
TRBV10-3,TRBJ1-3,NA,CAIRTDRENTIYF
TRBV13,TRBJ1-3,NA,CASSPRETLFSLSGNTIYF
TRBV18,TRBJ2-7,once,CASSLLDGSGEQYF
TRBV13,TRBJ2-7,NA,CASSPGTGSYEQYF
TRBV30,TRBJ1-6,NA,CAWSVRQEDSNSYNSPLHF
TRBV19,TRBJ2-1,NA,CASNGGTYNEQFF
TRBV6-5,TRBJ1-5,NA,CASRQGGNQPQHF
TRBV6-4,TRBJ2-2,NA,CASSDSITGDTGELFF
TRBV4-1,TRBJ2-1,NA,CASSLEAGGPGNEQFF
TRBV7-2,TRBJ2-3,NA,CASSSYTDTQYF
TRBV30,TRBJ1-4,few,CAWSVPATEVGKLFF
TRBV27,TRBJ2-7,once,CASSLLSGGATYEQYF
TRBV29-1,TRBJ2-7,NA,CSVWGGLAGIHEQYF
TRBV5-1,TRBJ2-7,once,CASTAGPGAGSEQYF
TRBV2,TRBJ1-1,NA,CASSASAAIRGDTEAFF
TRBV18,TRBJ1-2,once,CASSATRQFQYGYTF
TRBV7-9,TRBJ2-1,NA,CASSSPLAAYNEQFF
TRBV5-6,TRBJ1-1,NA,CASSLSTGPEAFF
TRBV29-1,TRBJ1-2,NA,CSAGQGAGGYTF
TRBV28,TRBJ1-2,NA,CASRSSVRLGQLYGYTF
TRBV6-6,TRBJ2-3,NA,CASSIGTGSSVGTQYF
TRBV6-7,TRBJ1-5,once,CASSWTGGLSGQPQHF
TRBV9,TRBJ2-3,once,CASSPLAGQTTDTQYF
TRBV2,TRBJ2-2,NA,CASSQGGTGELFF
TRBV4-3,TRBJ2-7,NA,CASSQEPSGSVQYF
TRBV6-4,TRBJ2-2,NA,CASSDSHTGPEGRELFF
TRBV5-1,TRBJ2-2,NA,CASSLDLAGPNTGELFF
TRBV5-1,TRBJ1-4,once,CASSFSRSNEKLFF
TRBV28,TRBJ2-5,NA,CASSRLAGVPETQYF
TRBV15,TRBJ1-5,NA,CATSRDSSEGQPQHF
TRBV15,TRBJ1-4,once,CATSPTGSLNEKLFF
TRBV7-9,TRBJ2-1,NA,CASSPPGAYNEQFF
TRBV15,TRBJ2-2,NA,CATSRGGGSAGELFF
TRBV10-1,TRBJ1-6,NA,CAARCRGRPLHF